This entry describes one TCR beta chain. It lacks a known antigen. No much larger clone exists at a distance of one base, and base qualities are not known. The CDR3 contains 15 residues, cysteine and phenylalanine counted. The DNA shown is the 45-base CDR3, in frame from base 1. According to the germline V gene, CDR1 reads SGHTA and CDR2 reads FQGNSA. V drops 2 bases and J drops 0 bases, leaving 9 bases in between. The entry originates in a study of cytomegalovirus exposure and HLA in healthy donors listed by TCRdb under 2017. Describing the broader study: In an earlier analysis of 550 to 750 of the donors, less than 350 Gb of sequence data and about 110 million unique TCR beta sequences from some 170 million T cells were reported. A later analysis re-examined previously published TCR beta repertoires from about 700 donors and added high-resolution HLA genotyping to investigate patterns of TCR occurrence. About five DR-DQ haplotypes were treated as single units for association and clustering because of strong linkage in the cohort. An earlier analysis of around 580 of the donors used high-throughput TCR beta sequencing to judge whether each TCR beta V gene segment behaved as functional or pseudogenic. Every repertoire in the discovery cohort had been generated on one and the same sequencing platform. To predict cytomegalovirus infection status, the study combined high-throughput TCR immunosequencing, statistical association of individual TCRs with disease status, and machine learning. The genetic ancestry cluster associated with self-reported Caucasian donors included around 76% of the 350 to 500 genotyped donors. A later genetic analysis used genome-wide SNP genotypes for about 60% of the roughly 670 donors, treating that subset as a discovery cohort. The study aimed to test whether cataloging public T cell receptors could reveal signatures of past pathogen exposure. In the later analysis, no new phenotypic data were used to find candidate immune exposures; instead, reliance was placed on TCR beta sequences and their occurrence across donors. Roughly 300 gigabases of sequencing data and roughly 80 million unique TCR sequences made up an early release that covered 500 to 700 HLA-typed donors. In addition to the first cohort of hundreds of subjects, a separate validation cohort of some 120 different subjects was used. Across under 500 genotyped donors of the cohort, an average of roughly 250,000 unique TCR beta nucleotide sequences per donor were sequenced, and roughly 20% of those sequences were non-productive. Donor age, sex, ethnicity and CMV serostatus were compiled alongside the repertoire data. HLA typing included class I and class II loci at four-digit resolution. Typing coverage varied by locus: 629-630 donors for A, B, C, DRB1 and DQB1; approximately 500 for DQA1; some 610 for DPA1; around 450 for DPB1. Using immunosequencing, the study profiled T cell repertoires from fewer than 700 subjects and related those repertoires to cytomegalovirus serostatus.

Broad study findings and their caveats: The 87-base-pair reads could not distinguish some IMGT-functional V segments, including TRBV6-2 and TRBV6-3, so those segments were excluded. In a later analysis, some 18,000 TCR beta sequences were associated with specific HLA alleles at a false discovery rate of 0.05. According to the authors, the approach could potentially be generalized to other disease states and immunological phenotypes. Several of the top co-occurrence clusters appeared to be linked to parvovirus B19, influenza, CMV and Epstein-Barr virus, according to a later analysis. In vitro tests confirmed that three of the cytomegalovirus-associated TCR beta chains recognize cytomegalovirus antigens. Roughly uniform sequencing depth across donors was assumed in presence/absence analyses, although this assumption may not hold. In both the original and validation cohorts, the classifier was reported to diagnose cytomegalovirus status with high specificity and sensitivity. An earlier analysis of around 500 of the donors showed that most TCR beta V segments appeared in productive rearrangements either about 87% or about 30% of the time, which broadly matched IMGT annotations. Most CMV-associated TCR beta chains appeared to be HLA-restricted in a later analysis, and the HLA associations seemed to be driven largely by CMV exposure. When HLA alleles, especially DR and DQ, strongly co-occurred, TCR associations were difficult to assign to individual alleles. In a later analysis, HLA-associated TCR beta chains showed more clonal expansion and lower generation probabilities than non-associated chains that were equally common. Because counts were too low, seventeen rarely observed V segments, including chromosome 9 orphons, were left out of the earlier analysis of 500 to 650 of the donors. Most TCR sequences were observed very rarely across donors, whereas some public TCRs were present in many individuals. In a later analysis, TCR association rates were found to vary across HLA loci, with the most associated TCRs seen for DRB1 alleles and the fewest for HLA-C alleles. Because HLA typing was unavailable for some donors at each locus, only the typed subset was used in association tests. In the study, roughly 160 TCR beta chains were listed as associated with cytomegalovirus. Correlated functional status among segregating V segments might reflect linkage disequilibrium, but an unknown experimental factor could not be ruled out. In a later genetic analysis, fewer N-insertions in productive TCRs were reported among donors in an Asian-associated ancestry cluster than the 666-donor mean. A later genetic analysis associated a missense DCLRE1C variant with V-gene and J-gene trimming of TCR beta chains, and an independent cohort replicated the association. The sequencing pipeline was judged likely to have produced a cluster of highly shared sequence variants as a technical artifact. Immune exposure information for the cohort was limited to CMV serostatus. In this cohort, only TCR beta chains were sequenced, and detectable features were limited by the absence of alpha or paired-chain data. A further reported finding was that TCR beta sequences accurately predicted the HLA-A and HLA-B alleles for most subjects in the first cohort.

Receptor amplification or capture employed the immunoSEQ multiplex PCR assay. The multiplex PCR relied on a mix of 60 forward primers for TCR Vbeta segments and 13 reverse primers for TCR Jbeta segments. The CDR3 region of rearranged TCR beta genes was amplified from genomic DNA by a multiplex PCR assay. The Illumina HiSeq System was used to sequence the amplified TCR beta libraries as 87-base-pair reads. Regarding the original processing steps: In a later analysis, some 80 million unique TCR beta chains were counted across the roughly 670 repertoires, and roughly 11 million of these chains were shared by at least two donors. To remove PCR and sequencing errors, raw reads were error-corrected and collapsed into unique sequences using a nearest-neighbor algorithm that merged closely related sequences. V, D and J gene segments were assigned by aligning CDR3 sequences to IMGT reference sequences. For a sequence to be retained, a match of at least six nucleotides was required to both a V gene segment and a J gene segment. A rearrangement counted as productive if the CDR3 had no stop codons and remained in frame with V and J, and every other rearrangement counted as non-productive. Following IMGT convention, CDR3 was defined as the stretch from the second conserved V-encoded cysteine up to the conserved J-encoded phenylalanine. Sequences without an unambiguous match to a single V gene segment were excluded from the earlier analysis of 450 to 750 of the donors. An earlier analysis of 587 of the donors called V segments functional above 56.7% productive rearrangements and segregating when the between-donor standard deviation exceeded 5%. A statistical classification framework was built for diagnosing cytomegalovirus status from the catalog of TCR beta chain sequences. In a later analysis, V and J genes were assigned by comparing TCR nucleotide sequences against IMGT/GENE-DB human TR gene sequences. A later analysis assigned CDR3 sequences and most-parsimonious VDJ recombination scenarios with the TCRdist pipeline. In a later analysis, each TCR beta chain was defined by its CDR3 amino acid sequence together with its V-gene family, and reads without a unique V-gene family were excluded. As a way to deal with suspected cross-contamination and a sequencing artifact, a later analysis dropped hundreds of nucleotide sequences that were highly shared and had low generation probability. A later analysis calculated a clonal expansion index for each public chain from normalized within-repertoire ranks of inferred template counts. Generation probabilities in a later analysis came from a VDJ recombination model fitted to out-of-frame rearrangements, and those results were checked against IGoR. Hypergeometric tests were used in a later analysis to score TCR-TCR, TCR-HLA and TCR-CMV co-occurrence, with a repertoire-size bias correction applied to the TCR pairs. To estimate false discovery rates, a later analysis permuted the HLA or CMV assignments 20 times. A later analysis grouped co-occurring TCRs with DBSCAN, adding TCRdist sequence similarity when clustering within HLA-allele-positive subsets. Repertoires with fewer than 30,000 or more than 120,000 public chains were left out of co-occurrence clustering, as were five repertoires with anomalous nucleotide sharing. Imported from immuneACCESS, the table was reduced by TCRdb to in-frame sequences with V and J called. These copies leave out some clones; in studies compared against another copy, an unresolved V gene accounts for under half, and the cause of the remainder is not known. The V and J calls and clone size were taken over from that table, and D and trimming were inferred from the DNA. Within this sample are around 41,000 clones, with 60% to 75% of them counted one time only. The leading ten clones occupy around 4% of the sample.

The cohort was made up of 666 healthy bone marrow donors. At the time of sampling, every cohort member was nominally healthy, though immune exposures that went unrecorded were likely present. The donor tested CMV seronegative and was one of the 352 seronegative cohort members. A peripheral blood sample was collected from each donor, and TCR beta sequencing was performed on peripheral blood mononuclear cells. The Qiagen DNeasy Blood Extraction Kit was used to extract genomic DNA from the blood cell samples. Sequenced: PBMCs. The rearranged segments are TRBV7-2 and TRBJ2-3; TRBD2 could be the D gene, as 5 bases match. The sequence derives from a man aged 35 to 55 in good health and CMV-seronegative. Here is the DNA: TGTGCCAGCAGCTTACTAGCCGCAAGCACAGATACGCAGTATTTT. The resulting protein is CASSLLAASTDTQYF.